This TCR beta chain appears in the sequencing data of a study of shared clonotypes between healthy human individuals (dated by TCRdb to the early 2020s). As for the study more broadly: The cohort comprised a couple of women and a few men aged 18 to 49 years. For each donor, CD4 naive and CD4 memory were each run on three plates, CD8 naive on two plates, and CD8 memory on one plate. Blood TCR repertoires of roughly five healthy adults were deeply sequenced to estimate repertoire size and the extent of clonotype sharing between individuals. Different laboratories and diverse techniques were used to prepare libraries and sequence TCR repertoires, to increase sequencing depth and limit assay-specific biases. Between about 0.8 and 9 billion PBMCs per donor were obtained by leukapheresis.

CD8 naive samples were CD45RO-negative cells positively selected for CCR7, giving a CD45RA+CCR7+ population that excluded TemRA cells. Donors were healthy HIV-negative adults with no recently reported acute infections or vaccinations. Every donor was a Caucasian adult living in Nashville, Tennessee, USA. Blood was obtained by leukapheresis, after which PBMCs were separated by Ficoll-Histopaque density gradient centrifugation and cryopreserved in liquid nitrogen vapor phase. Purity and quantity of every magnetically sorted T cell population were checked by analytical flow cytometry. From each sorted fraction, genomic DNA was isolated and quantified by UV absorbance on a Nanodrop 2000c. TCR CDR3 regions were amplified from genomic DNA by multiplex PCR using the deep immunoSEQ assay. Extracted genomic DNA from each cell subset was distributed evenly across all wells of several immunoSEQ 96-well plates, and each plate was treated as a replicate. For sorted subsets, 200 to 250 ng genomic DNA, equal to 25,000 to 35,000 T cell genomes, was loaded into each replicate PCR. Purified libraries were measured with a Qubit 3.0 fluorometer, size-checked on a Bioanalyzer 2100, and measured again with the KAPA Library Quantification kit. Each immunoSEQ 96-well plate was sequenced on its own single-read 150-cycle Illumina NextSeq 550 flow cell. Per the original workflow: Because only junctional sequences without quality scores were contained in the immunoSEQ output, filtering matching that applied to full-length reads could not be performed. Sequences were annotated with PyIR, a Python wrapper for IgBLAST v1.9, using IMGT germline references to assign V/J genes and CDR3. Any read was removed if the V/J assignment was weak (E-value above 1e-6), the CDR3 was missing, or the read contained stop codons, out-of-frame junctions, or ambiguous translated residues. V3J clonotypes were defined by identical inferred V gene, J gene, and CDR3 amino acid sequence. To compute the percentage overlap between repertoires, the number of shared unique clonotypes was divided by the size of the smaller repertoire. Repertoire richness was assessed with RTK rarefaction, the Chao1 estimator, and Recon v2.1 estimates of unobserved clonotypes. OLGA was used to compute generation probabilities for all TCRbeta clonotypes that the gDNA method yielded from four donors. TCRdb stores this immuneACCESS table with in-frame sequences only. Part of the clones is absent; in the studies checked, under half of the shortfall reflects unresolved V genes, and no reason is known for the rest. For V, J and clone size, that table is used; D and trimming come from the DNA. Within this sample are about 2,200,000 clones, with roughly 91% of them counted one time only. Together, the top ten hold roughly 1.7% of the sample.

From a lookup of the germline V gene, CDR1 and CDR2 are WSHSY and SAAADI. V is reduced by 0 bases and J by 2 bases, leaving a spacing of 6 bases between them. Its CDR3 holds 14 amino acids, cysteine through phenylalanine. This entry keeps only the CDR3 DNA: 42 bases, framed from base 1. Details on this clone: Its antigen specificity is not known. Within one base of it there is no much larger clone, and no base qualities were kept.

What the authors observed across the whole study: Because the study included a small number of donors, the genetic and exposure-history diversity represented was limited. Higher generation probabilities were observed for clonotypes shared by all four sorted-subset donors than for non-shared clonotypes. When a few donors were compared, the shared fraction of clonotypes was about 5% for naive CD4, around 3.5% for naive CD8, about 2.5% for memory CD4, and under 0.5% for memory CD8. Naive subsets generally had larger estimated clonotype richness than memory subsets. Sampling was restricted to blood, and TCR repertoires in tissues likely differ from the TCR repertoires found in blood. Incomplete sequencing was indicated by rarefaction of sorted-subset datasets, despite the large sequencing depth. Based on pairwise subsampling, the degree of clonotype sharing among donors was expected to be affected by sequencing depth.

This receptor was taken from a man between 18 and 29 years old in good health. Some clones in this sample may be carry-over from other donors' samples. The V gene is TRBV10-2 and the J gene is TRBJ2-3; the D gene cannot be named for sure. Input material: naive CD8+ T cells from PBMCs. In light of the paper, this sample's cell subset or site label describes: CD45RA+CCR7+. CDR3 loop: CASSESSFTDTQYF. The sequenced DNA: TGCGCCAGCAGTGAGTCTAGCTTCACAGATACGCAGTATTTT.